A selection of T cell receptor beta chains follows, all from one sample in a study of T cell responses to AZD1222 COVID-19 vaccine. The data were produced by immunoSEQ multiplex PCR, yet TCRdb's version contains in-frame clones alone and is incomplete. The sample carries 95,000 to 130,000 clones, roughly nine tenths recorded once. This specimen was peripheral blood, taken 28 days after the second AZD1222 dose. These receptor sequences come from an adult who received the AZD1222 COVID-19 vaccine. Both conserved end residues are part of each CDR3. D genes are given only for firm matches. Clone sizes are given selectively: once, few, many, or a class where the clone is expanded.

abundance	v_gene	j_gene	d_gene	len	CDR3aa	CDR3nt
.	TRBV3-1/TRBV3-2	TRBJ1-1	TRBD1	15	CASSPRTGGEAEAFF	TGTGCCAGCAGCCCCCGGACAGGGGGAGAGGCTGAAGCTTTCTTT
.	TRBV9	TRBJ1-3	TRBD1	15	CASSVTGGSGNTIYF	TGTGCCAGCAGCGTAACAGGGGGGTCTGGAAACACCATATATTTT
.	TRBV19	TRBJ2-3	.	15	CASSPRGLSTDTQYF	TGTGCCAGTAGTCCACGGGGGTTAAGCACAGATACGCAGTATTTT
.	TRBV3-1/TRBV3-2	TRBJ2-2	.	15	CASSQVGQNTGELFF	TGTGCCAGCAGCCAAGTGGGACAGAACACCGGGGAGCTGTTTTTT
.	TRBV5-1	TRBJ1-6	TRBD1	15	CASSWSDRGNSPLHF	TGCGCCAGCAGCTGGTCGGACAGGGGAAATTCACCCCTCCACTTT
.	TRBV4-1	TRBJ1-2	.	15	CASSQDLVFNYGYTF	TGCGCCAGCAGCCAAGATCTAGTCTTTAACTATGGCTACACCTTC
.	TRBV19	TRBJ1-5	.	16	CASSIGSGTSNQPQHF	TGTGCCAGTAGTATCGGATCAGGGACGAGCAATCAGCCCCAGCATTTT
once	TRBV7-3	TRBJ1-6	.	14	CASSLTTRNSPLHF	TGTGCCAGCAGCTTAACTACCCGAAATTCACCCCTCCACTTT
.	TRBV14	TRBJ2-7	.	13	CASSQAEPYEQYF	TGTGCCAGCAGCCAAGCAGAGCCCTACGAGCAGTACTTC
.	TRBV24-1	TRBJ2-1	TRBD1	14	CATSELGTGDEQFF	TGTGCCACCAGTGAACTGGGGACAGGGGATGAGCAGTTCTTC
few	TRBV2	TRBJ2-1	TRBD1	13	CASRRTGFNEQFF	TGTGCCAGCAGGCGGACAGGGTTCAATGAGCAGTTCTTC
.	TRBV18	TRBJ2-7	TRBD2	16	CASSRGLAASSYEQYF	TGTGCCAGCTCACGAGGACTAGCGGCTAGCTCCTACGAGCAGTACTTC
.	TRBV24-1	TRBJ1-2	.	13	CATSDQVGIGYTF	TGTGCCACCAGTGACCAGGTAGGGATCGGCTACACCTTC
once	TRBV15	TRBJ1-6	TRBD1	15	CATSRGGTAGSPLHF	TGTGCCACCAGCAGAGGCGGGACAGCGGGTTCACCCCTCCACTTT
.	TRBV6-6	TRBJ2-5	.	16	CASSYSPTELQETQYF	TGTGCCAGCAGTTACTCCCCGACAGAGCTACAAGAGACCCAGTACTTC
few	TRBV5-1	TRBJ1-1	.	14	CASSVRQSPSEAFF	TGCGCCAGCAGCGTAAGACAGAGTCCCAGTGAAGCTTTCTTT
.	TRBV29-1	TRBJ2-1	.	13	CSVSGILYNEQFF	TGCAGCGTTTCAGGGATCCTCTACAATGAGCAGTTCTTC
.	TRBV3-1/TRBV3-2	TRBJ2-1	TRBD2	15	CASSLRLAVIDEQFF	TGTGCCAGCAGCCTACGACTAGCGGTTATCGATGAGCAGTTCTTC
.	TRBV18	TRBJ2-7	.	12	CASSPYTYEQYF	TGTGCCAGCTCACCATACACCTACGAGCAGTACTTC
.	TRBV4-2	TRBJ2-3	.	12	CASSQARDTQYF	TGTGCCAGCAGCCAAGCAAGAGATACGCAGTATTTT
.	TRBV5-5	TRBJ2-2	TRBD2	15	CASTWGGIWTGELFF	TGTGCCAGCACCTGGGGAGGGATATGGACCGGGGAGCTGTTTTTT
.	TRBV11-2	TRBJ1-1	.	12	CASSFQGAEAFF	TGTGCCAGCAGCTTTCAGGGCGCTGAAGCTTTCTTT
.	TRBV7-9	TRBJ2-7	TRBD2	15	CASSLGLAEPYEQYF	TGTGCCAGCAGCTTAGGGCTAGCGGAACCCTACGAGCAGTACTTC
.	TRBV27	TRBJ2-7	.	15	CASSLIGVNDYEQYF	TGTGCCAGCAGTTTGATAGGGGTTAATGACTACGAGCAGTACTTC
.	TRBV13	TRBJ2-1	TRBD2	18	CASSPAWVGGAERDEQFF	TGTGCCAGCAGTCCAGCCTGGGTCGGGGGGGCAGAGAGAGATGAGCAGTTCTTC
.	TRBV23-1	TRBJ1-1	.	13	CASSQVEDTEAFF	TGCGCCAGCAGTCAGGTGGAGGACACTGAAGCTTTCTTT
.	TRBV9	TRBJ2-5	TRBD2	14	CASSPVGGRETQYF	TGTGCCAGCAGCCCGGTGGGGGGGAGAGAGACCCAGTACTTC
.	TRBV30	TRBJ1-4	.	15	CAWNRGFRANEKLFF	TGTGCCTGGAATAGGGGTTTTCGGGCTAATGAAAAACTGTTTTTT
.	TRBV9	TRBJ1-3	TRBD1	15	CASSKVGDRGNTIYF	TGTGCCAGCAGTAAGGTGGGGGACAGGGGCAACACCATATATTTT
.	TRBV28	TRBJ1-3	TRBD1	16	CASSLRLGTAGNTIYF	TGTGCCAGCAGTTTAAGATTGGGGACAGCGGGAAACACCATATATTTT
.	TRBV3-1/TRBV3-2	TRBJ2-1	TRBD2	19	CASSQAGAALAGRYNEQFF	TGTGCCAGCAGCCAAGCAGGGGCCGCACTAGCGGGTCGGTACAATGAGCAGTTCTTC
.	TRBV5-6	TRBJ2-7	.	14	CASSLVGQDYEQYF	TGTGCCAGCAGCTTGGTGGGACAAGACTACGAGCAGTACTTC
.	TRBV2	TRBJ1-4	TRBD1	14	CASTPGQANEKLFF	TGTGCCAGCACACCGGGACAGGCTAATGAAAAACTGTTTTTT
few	TRBV7-9	TRBJ2-3	TRBD1	18	CASDRGRTGTGDTDTQYF	TGTGCCAGCGACCGGGGAAGGACCGGGACAGGGGACACAGATACGCAGTATTTT
.	TRBV7-3	TRBJ2-7	.	15	CASSLRGGSGNEQYF	TGTGCCAGCAGCTTACGCGGCGGGTCGGGGAACGAGCAGTACTTC
.	TRBV11-2	TRBJ2-1	.	12	CASSKETVEQFF	TGTGCCAGCAGCAAAGAGACGGTAGAGCAGTTCTTC
.	TRBV7-6	TRBJ1-1	.	17	CASSLALSGVGIAEAFF	TGTGCCAGCAGCTTGGCTTTGAGTGGGGTTGGAATCGCTGAAGCTTTCTTT
once	TRBV30	TRBJ2-7	TRBD2	14	CAFLTSGSFYEQYF	TGTGCCTTTCTGACTAGCGGGAGTTTCTACGAGCAGTACTTC
.	TRBV28	TRBJ2-7	TRBD2	15	CASTRLAGGPYERYF	TGTGCCAGCACCCGACTAGCGGGAGGACCCTACGAGCGATACTTC
.	TRBV18	TRBJ2-5	.	12	CASSLGVETQYF	TGTGCCAGCTCACTGGGGGTGGAGACCCAGTACTTC
.	TRBV15	TRBJ2-2	.	16	CATSRLTGHLGGELFF	TGTGCCACCAGCAGATTAACAGGGCACCTTGGAGGCGAGCTGTTTTTT